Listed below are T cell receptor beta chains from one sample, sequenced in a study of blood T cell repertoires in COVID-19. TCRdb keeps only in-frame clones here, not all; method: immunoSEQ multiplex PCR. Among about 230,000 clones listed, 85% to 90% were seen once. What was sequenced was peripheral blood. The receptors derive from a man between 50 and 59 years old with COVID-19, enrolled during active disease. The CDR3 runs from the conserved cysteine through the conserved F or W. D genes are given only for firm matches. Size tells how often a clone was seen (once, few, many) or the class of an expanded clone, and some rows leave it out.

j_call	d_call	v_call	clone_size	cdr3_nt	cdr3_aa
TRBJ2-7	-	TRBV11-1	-	TGTGCCAGCAGCCGTTCAGAAACCTACGAGCAGTACTTC	CASSRSETYEQYF
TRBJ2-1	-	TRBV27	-	TGTGCCAGCAGTTCCAGGGGACCTAACTCCTACAATGAGCAGTTCTTC	CASSSRGPNSYNEQFF
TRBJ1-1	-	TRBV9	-	TGTGCCAGCAGCAATTCTTTGGGGGGGCTCACTGAAGCTTTCTTT	CASSNSLGGLTEAFF
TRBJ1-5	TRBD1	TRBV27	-	TGTGCCAGCAGTAGGGCAGGGGGAAATCAGCCCCAGCATTTT	CASSRAGGNQPQHF
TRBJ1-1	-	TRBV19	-	TGTGCCAGTACTCACCGGGTAGGGAGGGACACTGAAGCTTTCTTT	CASTHRVGRDTEAFF
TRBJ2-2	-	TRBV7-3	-	TGTGCCAGCAGCCCAACAGGGAACACCGGGGAGCTGTTTTTT	CASSPTGNTGELFF
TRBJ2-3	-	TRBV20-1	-	TGCAGCTCAGACGCGGGGGCGCCGCAGTATTTT	CSSDAGAPQYF
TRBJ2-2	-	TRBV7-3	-	TGTGCCAGCAGCTCGCAGGGGCCGGGGGAGCTGTTTTTT	CASSSQGPGELFF
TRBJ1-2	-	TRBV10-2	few	TGCGCCAGCACCGAACTCGCAGGGAGGTTCTATGGCTACACCTTC	CASTELAGRFYGYTF
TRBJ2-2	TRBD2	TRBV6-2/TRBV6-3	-	TGTGCCAGCAGCCTATTAGCGGGGGATACCGGGGAGCTGTTTTTT	CASSLLAGDTGELFF
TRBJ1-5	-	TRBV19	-	TGTGCCAGTAGCAATGGCAGGGGCGTAGGTAGCAATCAGCCCCAGCATTTT	CASSNGRGVGSNQPQHF
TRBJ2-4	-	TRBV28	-	TGTGCCAGCAGACCACTAGGGATAGCCAAAAACATTCAGTACTTC	CASRPLGIAKNIQYF
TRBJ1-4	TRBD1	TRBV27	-	TGTGCCATCCAAGGGGGACAGCCCAATGAAAAACTGTTTTTT	CAIQGGQPNEKLFF
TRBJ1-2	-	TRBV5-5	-	TGTGCCAGCAGCCTTTTAGGGGAAGGCCACTATGGCTACACCTTC	CASSLLGEGHYGYTF
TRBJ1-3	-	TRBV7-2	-	TGTGCCAGCAGCTCAGACGGGAACTCTGGAAACACCATATATTTT	CASSSDGNSGNTIYF
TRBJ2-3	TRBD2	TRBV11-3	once	TGTGCCAGCAGCTTAGATGGGATAGCGGGGGCCACAGATACGCAGTATTTT	CASSLDGIAGATDTQYF
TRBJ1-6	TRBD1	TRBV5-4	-	TGTGCCAGCAGCTTGACGCGCGGGACAGGGGATAATTCACCCCTCCACTTT	CASSLTRGTGDNSPLHF
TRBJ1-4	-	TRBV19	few	TGTGCCAGTAGCCGCTTGCCGGGGTCTAATGAAAAACTGTTTTTT	CASSRLPGSNEKLFF
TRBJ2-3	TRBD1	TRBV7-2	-	TGTGCCAGCAGCTTGGGACAGGGACACACAGATACGCAGTATTTT	CASSLGQGHTDTQYF
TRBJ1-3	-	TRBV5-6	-	TGTGCCAGCAGCCAAATCAGACAGGCCACCTCTGGAAACACCATATATTTT	CASSQIRQATSGNTIYF
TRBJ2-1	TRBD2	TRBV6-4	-	TGTGCCAGCAGTGACCGGACTAGCGGGGGGGATGAGCAGTTCTTC	CASSDRTSGGDEQFF
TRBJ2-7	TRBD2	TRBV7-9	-	TGTGCCAGCAGCTTTAGTACTAGCGGGAGGCCCCCCTACGAGCAGTACTTC	CASSFSTSGRPPYEQYF
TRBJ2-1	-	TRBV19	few	TGTGCCAGTAGTGAGTACCTCTCCTACAATGAGCAGTTCTTC	CASSEYLSYNEQFF
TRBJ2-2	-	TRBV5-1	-	TGCGCCAGCAGCTTGGGGGGGGCCGGGGAGCTGTTTTTT	CASSLGGAGELFF
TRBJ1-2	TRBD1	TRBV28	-	TGTGCCAGCAGTGACAGGGGAAACTATGGCTACACCTTC	CASSDRGNYGYTF
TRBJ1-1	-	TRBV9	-	TGTGCCAGCAGCGGTCACCTCGGGGGGAACACTGAAGCTTTCTTT	CASSGHLGGNTEAFF
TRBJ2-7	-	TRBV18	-	TGTGCCAGCTCACCACTCTCCCGAGTCAGGGGCTCCTACGAGCAGTACTTC	CASSPLSRVRGSYEQYF
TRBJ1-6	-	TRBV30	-	TGTGCCTGGAGTGTTCGTCGTTTCCTCCACTTT	CAWSVRRFLHF
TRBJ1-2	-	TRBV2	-	TGTGCCAGCAGTGAAATCCGGGGGAACTATGGCTACACCTTC	CASSEIRGNYGYTF
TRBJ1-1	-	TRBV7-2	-	TGTGCCAGCAGCTTCAAAACGGGGATCGGGGGTGAAGCTTTCTTT	CASSFKTGIGGEAFF
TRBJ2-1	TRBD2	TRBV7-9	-	TGTGCCAGCAGCTTGATGCGTAGCGGGAACAATGAGCAGTTCTTC	CASSLMRSGNNEQFF
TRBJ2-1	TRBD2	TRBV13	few	TGTGCCAGCAGCCAACCTAGTGGACTAGCGGGGGAAAATGAGCAGTTCTTC	CASSQPSGLAGENEQFF
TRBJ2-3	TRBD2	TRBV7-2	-	TGTGCCAGCAGCCGCGGACTAGTGGACACAGATACGCAGTATTTT	CASSRGLVDTDTQYF
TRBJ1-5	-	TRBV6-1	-	TGTGCCAGCAGTGGGGCATGGCATCGTTATAGCAATCAGCCCCAGCATTTT	CASSGAWHRYSNQPQHF
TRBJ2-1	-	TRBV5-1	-	TGCGCCAGCAGCTTGGGGGCCGGGAAGCAGTTCTTC	CASSLGAGKQFF
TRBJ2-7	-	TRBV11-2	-	TGTGCCAGCAGCCAACAGCGGGAGCAGTACTTC	CASSQQREQYF
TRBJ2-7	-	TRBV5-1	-	TGCGCCAGCAGCTTGATCGGTAGCTCCTACGAGCAGTACTTC	CASSLIGSSYEQYF
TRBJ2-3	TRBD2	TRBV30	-	TGTGCCTGGAGTCCCTTAGCGGGGAGCACAGATACGCAGTATTTT	CAWSPLAGSTDTQYF
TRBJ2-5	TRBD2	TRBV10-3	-	TGTGCCATCAGCACCGGGACTAGCGGGGGGACTCAAGAGACCCAGTACTTC	CAISTGTSGGTQETQYF
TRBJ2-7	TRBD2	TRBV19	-	TGTGCCAGTAGTATAGTTCCTAGCGGGAGCTCCTACGAGCAGTACTTC	CASSIVPSGSSYEQYF
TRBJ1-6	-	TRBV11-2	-	TGTGCCAGCAGCTTAGTGGGTCGGGGAAATTCACCCCTCCACTTT	CASSLVGRGNSPLHF
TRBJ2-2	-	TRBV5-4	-	TGTGCCAGCAGCTTGGGGGCACTTGGACTGGCGAACACCGGGGAGCTGTTTTTT	CASSLGALGLANTGELFF
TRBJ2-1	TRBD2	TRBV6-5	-	TGTGCCAGCAGTTACTCTAGCGGGAGCTATGAGCAGTTCTTC	CASSYSSGSYEQFF
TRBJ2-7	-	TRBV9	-	TGTGCCAGCAGCGTAGACGTTTCGAAGCATTACGAGCAGTACTTC	CASSVDVSKHYEQYF
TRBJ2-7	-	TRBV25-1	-	TGTGCCAGCAGTGAGTCAGGGCTCCAGGGGTACGAGCAGTACTTC	CASSESGLQGYEQYF
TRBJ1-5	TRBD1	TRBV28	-	TGTGCCAGTCAACCCTCAGGGGGAAGCAATCAGCCCCAGCATTTT	CASQPSGGSNQPQHF